Included here is one TCR beta chain sequence, with context. The antigen remains undetermined. The source of the sample is a study of response to subunit inactivated influenza vaccine. The germline gives CDR1 SGHVS, CDR2 FQNEAQ. The CDR3 is 17 residues long. V was cut by 5 bases and J by 6 bases, with 20 bases left in between. TCRdb re-derived calls from the RT-PCR reads in MiXCR, one entry per CDR3 protein. The table has about 830,000 distinct CDR3 sequences, less than 20% seen once. Overall study results and limits: Only a handful of new T cells, the authors suggested, are recruited with each seasonal influenza vaccination.

The rearrangement joins TRBV7-8 to TRBJ1-6, with D hard to call. The specimen was PBMCs from blood, collected approximately 5 days after vaccination. The clonotype originates from a man between 45 and 60 years old who received an inactivated influenza vaccine. The CDR3 loop is CASSPLYSASPNSPLHF. Here the CDR3 DNA reads TGTGCCAGCAGCCCCCTGTATTCGGCTTCGCCTAATTCACCCCTCCACTTT.